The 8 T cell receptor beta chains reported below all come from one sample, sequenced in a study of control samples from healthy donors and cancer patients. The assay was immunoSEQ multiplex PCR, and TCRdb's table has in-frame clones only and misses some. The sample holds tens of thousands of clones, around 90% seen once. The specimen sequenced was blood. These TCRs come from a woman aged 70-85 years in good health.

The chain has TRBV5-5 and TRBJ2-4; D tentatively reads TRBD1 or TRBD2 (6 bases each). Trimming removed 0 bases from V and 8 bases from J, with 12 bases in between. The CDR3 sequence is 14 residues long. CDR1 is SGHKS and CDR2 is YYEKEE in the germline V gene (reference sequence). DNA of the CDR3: TGTGCCAGCAGCTTGGGGCGGGACAATTACATTCAGTACTTC. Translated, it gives CASSLGRDNYIQYF.

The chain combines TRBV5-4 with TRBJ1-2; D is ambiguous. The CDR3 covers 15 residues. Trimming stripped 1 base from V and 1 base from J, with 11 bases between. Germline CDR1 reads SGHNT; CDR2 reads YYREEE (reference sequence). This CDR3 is CASSLFSGNNYGYTF. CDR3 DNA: TGTGCCAGCAGCTTGTTCTCGGGGAATAACTATGGCTACACCTTC. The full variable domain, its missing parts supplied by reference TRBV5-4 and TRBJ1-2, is ETGVTQSPTHLIKTRGQQVTLRCSSQSGHNTVSWYQQALGQGPQFIFQYYREEENGRGNFPPRFSGLQFPNYSSELNVNALELDDSALYLCASSLFSGNNYGYTFGSGTRLTVV.

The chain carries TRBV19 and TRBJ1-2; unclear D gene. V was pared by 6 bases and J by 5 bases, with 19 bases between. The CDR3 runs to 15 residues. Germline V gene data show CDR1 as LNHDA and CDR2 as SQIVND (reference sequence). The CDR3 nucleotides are TGTGCCAGTAGCCTACAGCGTGGCCCTATTTATGGCTACACCTTC. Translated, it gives CASSLQRGPIYGYTF.

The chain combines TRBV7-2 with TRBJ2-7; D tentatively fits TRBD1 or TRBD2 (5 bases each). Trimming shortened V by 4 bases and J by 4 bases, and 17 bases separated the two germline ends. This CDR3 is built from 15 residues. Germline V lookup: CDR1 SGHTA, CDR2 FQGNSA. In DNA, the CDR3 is TGTGCCAGCAGCTCGTCGGTGGGGGTAGGATACGAGCAGTACTTC. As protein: CASSSSVGVGYEQYF.

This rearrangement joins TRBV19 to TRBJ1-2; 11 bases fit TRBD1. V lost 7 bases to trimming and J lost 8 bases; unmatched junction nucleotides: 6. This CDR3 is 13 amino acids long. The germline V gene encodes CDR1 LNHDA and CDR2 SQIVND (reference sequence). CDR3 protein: CASTQDRGHGYTF. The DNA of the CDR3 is TGTGCCAGTACCCAGGACAGGGGGCACGGCTACACCTTC.

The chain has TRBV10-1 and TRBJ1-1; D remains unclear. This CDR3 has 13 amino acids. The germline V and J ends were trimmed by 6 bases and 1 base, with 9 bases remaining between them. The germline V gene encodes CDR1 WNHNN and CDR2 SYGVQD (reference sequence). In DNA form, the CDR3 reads TGCGCCAGCAGATCCGACCCGAACACTGAAGCTTTCTTT. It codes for CASRSDPNTEAFF.

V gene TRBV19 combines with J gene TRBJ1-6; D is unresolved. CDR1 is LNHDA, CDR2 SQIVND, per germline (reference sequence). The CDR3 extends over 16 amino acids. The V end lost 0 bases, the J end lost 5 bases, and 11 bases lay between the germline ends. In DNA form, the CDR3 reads TGTGCCAGTAGTATAGAGGGCAGGACCAATAATTCACCCCTCCACTTT. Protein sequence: CASSIEGRTNNSPLHF. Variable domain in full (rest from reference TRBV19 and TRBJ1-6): DGGITQSPKYLFRKEGQNVTLSCEQNLNHDAMYWYRQDPGQGLRLIYYSQIVNDFQKGDIAEGYSVSREKKESFPLTVTSAQKNPTAFYLCASSIEGRTNNSPLHFGNGTRLTVT.

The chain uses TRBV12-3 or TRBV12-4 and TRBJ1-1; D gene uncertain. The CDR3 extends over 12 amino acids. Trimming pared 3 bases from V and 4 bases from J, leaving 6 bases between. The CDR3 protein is CASSFWATEAFF. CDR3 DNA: TGTGCCAGCAGTTTTTGGGCCACTGAAGCTTTCTTT.